A selection of T cell receptor beta chains follows, all from one sample in a study of T cells expressing NK-cell markers. Reprocessing the 5' RACE reads, TCRdb reports a single entry for every CDR3 protein and omits DNA. The table for this sample gives 500,000 to 700,000 distinct CDR3 sequences. The sequenced sample was blood T cells: a sorted CD56 or NKG2C T cell subset, CD4+ or CD8+ T cells, or bulk PBMC T cells (not recorded which). The receptors originated from a man between 18 and 29 years old in good health. The CDR3 runs from the conserved cysteine through the conserved F or W.

TRBJ2-5	TRBV20-1	CSANLRGRGETQYF
TRBJ1-1	TRBV20-1	CSASIYPGRKNTEAFF
TRBJ2-3	TRBV10-3	CAISLADTQYF
TRBJ2-1	TRBV4-1	CASSQQTRSRGGGEQFF
TRBJ1-1	TRBV12-3/TRBV12-4	CASALGQGLSHSEAFF
TRBJ2-7	TRBV12-3/TRBV12-4	CASRQASYEQYF
TRBJ2-3	TRBV20-1	CSASGVGAGRNTQYF
TRBJ2-1	TRBV19	CASSYVGNEQFF
TRBJ2-3	TRBV12-3/TRBV12-4	CASSKDSVADTQYF
TRBJ2-7	TRBV20-1	CSARDQREAAYEQYF
TRBJ2-7	TRBV12-3/TRBV12-4	CASSLTRVYEQYF
TRBJ2-1	TRBV7-9	CASSSRHFEQFF
TRBJ1-2	TRBV7-9	CASSLHEGYYGYTF
TRBJ2-5	TRBV3-1	CASSQDASAQETQYF
TRBJ2-6	TRBV5-1	CASSSWGGSGTNVLTF
TRBJ2-1	TRBV12-3/TRBV12-4	CASSSRLSEQFF
TRBJ2-2	TRBV18	CASSPGIPSPELFF
TRBJ2-1	TRBV4-1	CASSQVTGNEQFF
TRBJ2-2	TRBV20-1	CSASVGTGSSGELFF
TRBJ2-7	TRBV6-1	CASRGGSSLVQYF
TRBJ1-4	TRBV7-2	CASSFSLGQGQEKLFF
TRBJ2-3	TRBV20-1	CSARGQREGRSTDTQYF
TRBJ1-4	TRBV25-1	CASSRPPGEKLFF
TRBJ1-4	TRBV15	CATSSGGENEKLFF
TRBJ2-1	TRBV6-5	CASSYVTSWFGDEQFF